This T cell receptor beta chain was sequenced in a study of cytomegalovirus exposure and HLA in healthy donors. For the study at large: A previous analysis identified approximately 110 million unique TCR beta sequences derived from around 200 million T cells.

The PCR contained 60 Vbeta and 13 Jbeta primers. Assay: immunoSEQ multiplex PCR; the TCRdb copy retains only in-frame clones and omits some. The sample yields just over 150,000 clones, about three quarters seen once. On this clone itself: Antigen specificity is unknown.

Findings and limits, study-wide: Cytomegalovirus-associated TCR beta chains were listed, numbering 164.

Sequences were obtained from PBMCs. The receptor's source is a middle-aged woman in good health and CMV-seronegative.

The CDR3 nucleotides read TGTGCCAGCTCCCCGGCACACGGGGGCAATCAGCCCCAGCATTTT. Its protein is CASSPAHGGNQPQHF. The gene calls are TRBV18 and TRBJ1-5, with D unclear. Trimming shortened V by 6 bases and J by 2 bases, and 14 bases separated the two germline ends. The CDR3 runs to 15 residues. The V gene's germline CDR1 is KGHSH and CDR2 LQKENI.